This T cell receptor (beta chain) originates from a study of memory CD4+ T cells and cytomegalovirus serostatus. Study summary: Healthy Belgian adult donors included fewer than 10 CMV-positive and 24 CMV-negative people.

Concerning this clone itself: The antigen is unknown.

Here immunoSEQ multiplex PCR was the method, and the copy in TCRdb shows in-frame clones only, minus some. This table has about 31,000 clones, about 76% appearing once. Study-level results: Repertoires predicted CMV serostatus with median bootstrapped AUC of 0.95.

V lost 1 base to trimming and J lost 7 bases, with 5 bases between them. The CDR3 spans 12 residues. Germline CDR1 SGHTA, CDR2 FQGNSA. Single viable CD3+CD4+CD8-CD45RO+ cells were sorted as the memory CD4+ T cells. Material for sequencing was memory CD4+ T cells from blood. This receptor was taken from an adult in good health and CMV-seronegative. Some clones in this sample may be carry-over from other donors' samples. The rearrangement links TRBV7-2 to TRBJ1-5; D remains ambiguous. CDR3 amino acids: CASSLVTQPQHF. The DNA of the CDR3 is TGTGCCAGCAGCTTAGTAACCCAGCCCCAGCATTTT.